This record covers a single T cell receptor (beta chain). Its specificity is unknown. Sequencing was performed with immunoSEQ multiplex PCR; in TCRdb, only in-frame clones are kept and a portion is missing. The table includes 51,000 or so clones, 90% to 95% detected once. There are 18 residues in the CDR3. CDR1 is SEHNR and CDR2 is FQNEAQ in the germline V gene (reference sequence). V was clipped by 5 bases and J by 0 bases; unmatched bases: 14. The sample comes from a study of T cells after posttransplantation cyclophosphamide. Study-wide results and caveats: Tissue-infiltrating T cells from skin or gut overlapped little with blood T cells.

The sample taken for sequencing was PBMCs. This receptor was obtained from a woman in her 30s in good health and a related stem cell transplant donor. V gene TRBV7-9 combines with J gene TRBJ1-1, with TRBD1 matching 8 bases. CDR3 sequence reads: CASSGPGQETLMNTEAFF. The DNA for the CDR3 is TGTGCCAGCAGCGGCCCGGGACAGGAGACGTTAATGAACACTGAAGCTTTCTTT.